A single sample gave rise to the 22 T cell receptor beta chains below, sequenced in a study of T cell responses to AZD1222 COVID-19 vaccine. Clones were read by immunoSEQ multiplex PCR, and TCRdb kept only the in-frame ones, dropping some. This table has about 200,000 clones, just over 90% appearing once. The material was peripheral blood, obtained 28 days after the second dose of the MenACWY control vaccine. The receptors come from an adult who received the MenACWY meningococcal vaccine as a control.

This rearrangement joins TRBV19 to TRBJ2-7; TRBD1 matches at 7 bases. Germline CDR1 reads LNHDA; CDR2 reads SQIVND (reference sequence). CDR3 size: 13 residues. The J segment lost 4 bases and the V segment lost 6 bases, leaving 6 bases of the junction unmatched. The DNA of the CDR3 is TGTGCCAGTAGCAGGACAGGCAATTACGAGCAGTACTTC. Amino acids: CASSRTGNYEQYF.

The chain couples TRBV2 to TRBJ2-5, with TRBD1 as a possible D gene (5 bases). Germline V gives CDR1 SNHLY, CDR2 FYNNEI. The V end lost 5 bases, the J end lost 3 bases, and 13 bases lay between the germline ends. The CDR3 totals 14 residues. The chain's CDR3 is CASSMNEQEETQYF. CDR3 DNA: TGTGCCAGCAGTATGAACGAACAGGAAGAGACCCAGTACTTC.

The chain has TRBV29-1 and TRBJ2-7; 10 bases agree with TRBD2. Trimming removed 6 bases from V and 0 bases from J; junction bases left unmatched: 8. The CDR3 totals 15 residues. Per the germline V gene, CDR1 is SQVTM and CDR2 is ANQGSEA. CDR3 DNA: TGCAGCGTGGGAGGACTAGCGGTGAGCTCCTACGAGCAGTACTTC. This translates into CSVGGLAVSSYEQYF.

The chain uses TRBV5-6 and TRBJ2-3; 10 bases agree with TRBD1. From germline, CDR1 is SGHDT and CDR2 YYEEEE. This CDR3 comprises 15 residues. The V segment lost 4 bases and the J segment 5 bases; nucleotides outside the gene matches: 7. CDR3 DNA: TGTGCCAGCAGCCCCGGGACAGGGGTTGGAGATACGCAGTATTTT. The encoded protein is CASSPGTGVGDTQYF.

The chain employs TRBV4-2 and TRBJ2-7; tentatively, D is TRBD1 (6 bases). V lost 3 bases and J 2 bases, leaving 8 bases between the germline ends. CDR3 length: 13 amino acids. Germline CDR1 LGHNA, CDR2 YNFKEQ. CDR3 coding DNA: TGTGCCAGCAGCCAGGACAGCACCTACGAGCAGTACTTC. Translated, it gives CASSQDSTYEQYF.

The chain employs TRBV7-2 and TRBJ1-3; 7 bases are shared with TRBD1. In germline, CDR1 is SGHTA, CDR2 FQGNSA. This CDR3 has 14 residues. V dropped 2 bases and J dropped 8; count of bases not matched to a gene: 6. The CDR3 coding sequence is TGTGCCAGCAGCTTACAGGGGGGTGGTGACACCATATATTTT. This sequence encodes CASSLQGGGDTIYF.

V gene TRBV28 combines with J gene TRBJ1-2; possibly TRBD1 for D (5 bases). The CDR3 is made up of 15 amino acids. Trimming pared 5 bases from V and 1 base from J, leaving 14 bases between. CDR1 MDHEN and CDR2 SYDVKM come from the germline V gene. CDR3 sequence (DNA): TGTGCCAGCAGTACCACTCAGGGTCTTAACTATGGCTACACCTTC. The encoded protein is CASSTTQGLNYGYTF.

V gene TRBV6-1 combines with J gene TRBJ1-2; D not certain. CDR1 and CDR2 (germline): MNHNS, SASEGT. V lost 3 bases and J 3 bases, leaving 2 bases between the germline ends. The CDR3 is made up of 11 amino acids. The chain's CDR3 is CASSEDYGYTF. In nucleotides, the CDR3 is TGTGCCAGCAGTGAGGACTATGGCTACACCTTC.

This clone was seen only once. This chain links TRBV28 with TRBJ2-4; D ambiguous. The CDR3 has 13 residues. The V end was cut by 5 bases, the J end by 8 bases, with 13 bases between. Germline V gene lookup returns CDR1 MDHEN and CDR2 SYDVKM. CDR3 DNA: TGTGCCAGCAGTGCCGCAGCCCCCCACATTCAGTACTTC. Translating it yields CASSAAAPHIQYF.

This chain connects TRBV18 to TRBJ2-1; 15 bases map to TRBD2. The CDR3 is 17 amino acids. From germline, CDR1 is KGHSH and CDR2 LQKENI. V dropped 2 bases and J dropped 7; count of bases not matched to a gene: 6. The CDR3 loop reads CASSPSTGTSGRNEQFF. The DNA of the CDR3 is TGTGCCAGCTCACCATCTACCGGGACTAGCGGGAGGAATGAGCAGTTCTTC.

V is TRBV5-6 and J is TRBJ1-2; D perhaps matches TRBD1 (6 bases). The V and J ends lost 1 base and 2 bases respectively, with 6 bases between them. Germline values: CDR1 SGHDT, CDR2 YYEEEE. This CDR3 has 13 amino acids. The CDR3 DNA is TGTGCCAGCAGCTTGCAGGGGAACTATGGCTACACCTTC. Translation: CASSLQGNYGYTF.

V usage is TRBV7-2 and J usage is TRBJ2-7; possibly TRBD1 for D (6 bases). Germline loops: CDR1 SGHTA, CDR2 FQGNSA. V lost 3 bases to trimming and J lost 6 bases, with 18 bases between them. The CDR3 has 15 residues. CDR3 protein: CASSLRSDSFLEQYF. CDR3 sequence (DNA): TGTGCCAGCAGCTTGCGTTCGGACAGTTTCCTCGAGCAGTACTTC.

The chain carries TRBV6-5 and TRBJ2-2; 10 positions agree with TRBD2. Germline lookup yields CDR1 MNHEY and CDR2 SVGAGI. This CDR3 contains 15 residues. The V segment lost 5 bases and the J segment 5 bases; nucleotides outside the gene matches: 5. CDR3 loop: CASSPSGSRTGELFF. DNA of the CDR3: TGTGCCAGCAGTCCTAGCGGGAGTCGGACCGGGGAGCTGTTTTTT.

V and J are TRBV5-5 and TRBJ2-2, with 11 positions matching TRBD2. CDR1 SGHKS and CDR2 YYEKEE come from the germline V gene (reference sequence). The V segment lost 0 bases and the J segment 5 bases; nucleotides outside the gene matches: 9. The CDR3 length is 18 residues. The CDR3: CASSLAPLAGDLTGELFF. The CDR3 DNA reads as TGTGCCAGCAGCTTGGCCCCACTAGCGGGAGATCTAACCGGGGAGCTGTTTTTT. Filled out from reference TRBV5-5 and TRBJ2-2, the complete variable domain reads DAGVTQSPTHLIKTRGQQVTLRCSPISGHKSVSWYQQVLGQGPQFIFQYYEKEERGRGNFPDRFSARQFPNYSSELNVNALLLGDSALYLCASSLAPLAGDLTGELFFGEGSRLTVL.

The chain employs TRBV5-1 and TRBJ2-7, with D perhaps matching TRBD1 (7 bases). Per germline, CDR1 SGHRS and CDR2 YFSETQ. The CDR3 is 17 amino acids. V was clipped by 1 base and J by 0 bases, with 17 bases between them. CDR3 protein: CASSLSIGGDSSYEQYF. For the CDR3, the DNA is TGCGCCAGCAGCTTGTCAATAGGCGGGGACAGCTCCTACGAGCAGTACTTC.

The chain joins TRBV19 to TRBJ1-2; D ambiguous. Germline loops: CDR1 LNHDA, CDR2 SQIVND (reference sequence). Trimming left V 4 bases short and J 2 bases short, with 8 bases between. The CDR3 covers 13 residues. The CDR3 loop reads CASSKTINYGYTF. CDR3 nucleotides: TGTGCCAGTAGTAAGACCATAAACTATGGCTACACCTTC.

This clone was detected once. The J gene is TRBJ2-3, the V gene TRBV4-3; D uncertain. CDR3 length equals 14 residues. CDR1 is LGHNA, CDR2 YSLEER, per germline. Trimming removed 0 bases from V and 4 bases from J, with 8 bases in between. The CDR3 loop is CASSQEGWADTQYF. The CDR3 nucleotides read TGCGCCAGCAGCCAAGAGGGGTGGGCAGATACGCAGTATTTT.

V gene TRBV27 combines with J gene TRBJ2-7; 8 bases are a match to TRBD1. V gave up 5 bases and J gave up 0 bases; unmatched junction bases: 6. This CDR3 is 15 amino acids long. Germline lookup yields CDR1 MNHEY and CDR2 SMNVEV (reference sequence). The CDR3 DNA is TGTGCCAGCAGTCCTGACAGGGGACGCTCCTACGAGCAGTACTTC. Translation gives CASSPDRGRSYEQYF.

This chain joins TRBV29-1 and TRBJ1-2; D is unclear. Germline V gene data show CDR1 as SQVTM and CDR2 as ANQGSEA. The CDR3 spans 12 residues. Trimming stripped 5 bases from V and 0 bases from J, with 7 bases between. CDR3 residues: CSVYSSNYGYTF. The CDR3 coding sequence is TGCAGCGTTTACAGCTCTAACTATGGCTACACCTTC. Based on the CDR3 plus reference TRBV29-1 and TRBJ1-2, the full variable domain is SAVISQKPSRDICQRGTSLTIQCQVDSQVTMMFWYRQQPGQSLTLIATANQGSEATYESGFVIDKFPISRPNLTFSTLTVSNMSPEDSSIYLCSVYSSNYGYTFGSGTRLTVV.

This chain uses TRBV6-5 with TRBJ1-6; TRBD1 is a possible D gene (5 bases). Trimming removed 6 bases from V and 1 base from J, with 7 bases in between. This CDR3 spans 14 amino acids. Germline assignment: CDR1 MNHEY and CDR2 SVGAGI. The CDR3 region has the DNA TGTGCCAGCAGCGGGGGATCCTATAATTCACCCCTCCACTTT. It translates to CASSGGSYNSPLHF.

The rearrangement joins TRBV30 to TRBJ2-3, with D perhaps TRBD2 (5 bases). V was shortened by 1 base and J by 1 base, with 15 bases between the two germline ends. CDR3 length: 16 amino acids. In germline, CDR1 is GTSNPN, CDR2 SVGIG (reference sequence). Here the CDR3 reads CAWSGVETTGTDTQYF. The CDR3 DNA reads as TGTGCCTGGAGTGGTGTGGAGACTACGGGCACAGATACGCAGTATTTT.

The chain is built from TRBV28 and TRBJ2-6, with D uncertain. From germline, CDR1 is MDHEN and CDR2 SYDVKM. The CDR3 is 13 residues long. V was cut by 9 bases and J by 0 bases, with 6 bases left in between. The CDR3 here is CASRFSGANVLTF. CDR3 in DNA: TGTGCCAGTCGATTCTCTGGGGCCAACGTCCTGACTTTC.